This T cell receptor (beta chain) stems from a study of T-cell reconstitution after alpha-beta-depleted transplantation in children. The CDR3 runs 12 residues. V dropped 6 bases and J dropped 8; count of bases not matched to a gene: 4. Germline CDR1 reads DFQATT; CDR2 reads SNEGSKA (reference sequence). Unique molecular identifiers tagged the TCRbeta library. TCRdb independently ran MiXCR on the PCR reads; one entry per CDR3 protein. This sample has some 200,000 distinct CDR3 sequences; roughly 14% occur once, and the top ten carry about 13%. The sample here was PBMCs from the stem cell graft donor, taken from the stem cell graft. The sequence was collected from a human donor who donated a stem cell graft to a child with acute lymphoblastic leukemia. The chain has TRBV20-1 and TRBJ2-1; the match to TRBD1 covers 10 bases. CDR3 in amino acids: CSAMTGGDEQFF. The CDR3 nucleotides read TGCAGTGCCATGACAGGGGGCGATGAGCAGTTCTTC.